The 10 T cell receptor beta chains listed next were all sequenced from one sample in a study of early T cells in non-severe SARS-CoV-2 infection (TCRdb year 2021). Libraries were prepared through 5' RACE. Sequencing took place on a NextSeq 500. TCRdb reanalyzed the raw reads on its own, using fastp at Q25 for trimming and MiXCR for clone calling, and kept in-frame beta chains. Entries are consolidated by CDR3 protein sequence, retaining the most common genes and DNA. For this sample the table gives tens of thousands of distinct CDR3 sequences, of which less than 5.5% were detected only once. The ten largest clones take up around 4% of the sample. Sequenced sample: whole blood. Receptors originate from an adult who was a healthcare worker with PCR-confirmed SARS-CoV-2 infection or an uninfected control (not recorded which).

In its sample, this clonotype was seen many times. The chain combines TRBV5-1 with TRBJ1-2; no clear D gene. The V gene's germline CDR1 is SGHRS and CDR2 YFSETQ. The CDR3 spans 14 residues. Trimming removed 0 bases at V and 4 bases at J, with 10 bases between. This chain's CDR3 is CASSLAEAAYGYTF. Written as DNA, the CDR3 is TGCGCCAGCAGCTTGGCCGAGGCGGCCTATGGCTACACCTTC.

CDR3 loop: CASSLWGTGSNEKLFF. CDR3 bases: TGTGCCAGCAGCTTATGGGGGACAGGGTCTAATGAAAAACTGTTTTTT. The rearrangement joins TRBV5-6 to TRBJ1-4, with 9 bases fitting TRBD1. CDR1 is SGHDT and CDR2 is YYEEEE in the germline V gene. The CDR3 is made up of 16 amino acids. V shed 2 bases and J 3 bases; nucleotides not matched to a gene: 5.

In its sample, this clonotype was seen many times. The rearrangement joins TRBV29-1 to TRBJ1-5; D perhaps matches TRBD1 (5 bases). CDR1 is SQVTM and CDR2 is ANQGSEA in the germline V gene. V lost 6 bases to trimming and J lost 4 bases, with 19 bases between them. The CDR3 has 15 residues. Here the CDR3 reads CSVVQYAGENQPQHF. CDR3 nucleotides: TGCAGCGTCGTCCAATACGCGGGGGAAAATCAGCCCCAGCATTTT.

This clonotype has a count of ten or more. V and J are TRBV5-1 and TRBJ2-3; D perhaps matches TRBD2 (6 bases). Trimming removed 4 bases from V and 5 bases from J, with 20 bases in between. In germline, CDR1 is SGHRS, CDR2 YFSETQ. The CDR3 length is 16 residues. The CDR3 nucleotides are TGCGCCAGCAGCCCGTCGGGGACTGTTACGGGAGATACGCAGTATTTT. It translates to CASSPSGTVTGDTQYF.

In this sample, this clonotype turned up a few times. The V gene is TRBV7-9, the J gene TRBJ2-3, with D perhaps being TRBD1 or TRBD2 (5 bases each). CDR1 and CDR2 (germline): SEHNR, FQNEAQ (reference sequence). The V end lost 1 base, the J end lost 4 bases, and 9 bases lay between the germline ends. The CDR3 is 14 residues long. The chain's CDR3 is CASSLETGPDTQYF. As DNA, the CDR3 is TGTGCCAGCAGCTTAGAGACGGGACCAGATACGCAGTATTTT.

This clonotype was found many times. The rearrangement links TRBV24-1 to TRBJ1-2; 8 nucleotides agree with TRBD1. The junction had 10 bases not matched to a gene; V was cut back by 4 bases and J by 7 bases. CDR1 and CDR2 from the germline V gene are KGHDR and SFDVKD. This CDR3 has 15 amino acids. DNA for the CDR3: TGTGCCACCAGTGACTCGGACAGGGCGGGAGGTGGCTACACCTTC. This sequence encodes CATSDSDRAGGGYTF.

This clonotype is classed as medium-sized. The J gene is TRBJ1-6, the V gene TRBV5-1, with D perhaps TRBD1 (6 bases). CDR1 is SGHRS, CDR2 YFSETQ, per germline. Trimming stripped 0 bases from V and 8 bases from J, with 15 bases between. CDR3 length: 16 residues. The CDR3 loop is CASSLASGQWDSPLHF. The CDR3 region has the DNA TGCGCCAGCAGCTTGGCCTCAGGACAGTGGGATTCACCCCTCCACTTT. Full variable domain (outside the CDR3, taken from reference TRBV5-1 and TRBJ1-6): KAGVTQTPRYLIKTRGQQVTLSCSPISGHRSVSWYQQTPGQGLQFLFEYFSETQRNKGNFPGRFSGRQFSNSRSEMNVSTLELGDSALYLCASSLASGQWDSPLHFGNGTRLTVT.

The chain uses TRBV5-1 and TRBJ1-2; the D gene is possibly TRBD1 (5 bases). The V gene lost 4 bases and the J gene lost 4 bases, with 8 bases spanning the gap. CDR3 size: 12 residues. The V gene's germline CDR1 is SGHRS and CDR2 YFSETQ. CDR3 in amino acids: CASSGGTYGYTF. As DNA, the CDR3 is TGCGCCAGCAGCGGCGGGACCTATGGCTACACCTTC.

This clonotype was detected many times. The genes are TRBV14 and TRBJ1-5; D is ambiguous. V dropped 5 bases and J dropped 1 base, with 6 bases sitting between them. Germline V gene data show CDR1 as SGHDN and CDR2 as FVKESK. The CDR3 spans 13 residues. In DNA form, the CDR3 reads TGTGCCAGCAGCGGCCACAGCAATCAGCCCCAGCATTTT. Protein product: CASSGHSNQPQHF.

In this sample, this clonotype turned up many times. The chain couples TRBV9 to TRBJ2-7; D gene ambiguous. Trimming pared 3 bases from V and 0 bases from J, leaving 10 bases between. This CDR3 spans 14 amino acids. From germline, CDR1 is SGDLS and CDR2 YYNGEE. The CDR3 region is CASSANQISYEQYF. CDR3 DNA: TGTGCCAGCAGCGCCAACCAAATCTCCTACGAGCAGTACTTC.